The source of this T cell receptor beta chain is a study of memory CD4+ T cells and cytomegalovirus serostatus. In the study overall: This sample comes from healthy Belgian adults, eight or nine CMV seropositive, about 25 seronegative. Overall study results and limits: CD4+ memory repertoires contained 67 of 164 reported CMV TCRbeta sequences.

Notes on this clone: The antigen is undetermined.

The J segment lost 5 bases and the V segment lost 5 bases, leaving 18 bases of the junction unmatched. The CDR3 spans 18 residues. CDR1 and CDR2 from the germline V gene are SGHVS and FQNEAQ. Per the authors' pipeline: Out-of-frame sequences were removed, leaving roughly 2.1 million distinct TCRbeta sequences. TCRdb's table, derived via immunoSEQ multiplex PCR, lists solely in-frame clones and lacks some. Clonal size and the V and J genes are those of that table, whereas D and trimming came from the DNA. The table lists some 87,000 clones, 75% to 90% of them singletons. Single viable CD3+CD4+CD8-CD45RO+ cells were sorted as the memory CD4+ T cells. After thawing, CD4+ T cells were positively selected.

This sequence was found in an adult in good health and CMV-seropositive. Sequenced sample: memory CD4+ T cells from blood. The V and J genes are TRBV7-8 and TRBJ2-7; TRBD1 aligns across 10 bases. The CDR3: CASSAYRTPGQGTNEQYF. Here the CDR3 DNA reads TGTGCCAGCAGCGCTTATAGGACTCCGGGACAGGGGACGAACGAGCAGTACTTC.